The entry below gives a single T cell receptor (beta chain) sequence along with its context. The assay was immunoSEQ multiplex PCR, and TCRdb's table has in-frame clones only and misses some. This table holds over 200,000 clones, around four fifths found once. The CDR3 length is 15 residues. Unmatched junction bases numbered 13, after V lost 6 bases and J lost 8 bases. The germline gives CDR1 SQVTM, CDR2 ANQGSEA. The sample originates from a study of blood T cell repertoires in COVID-19. This clonotype was obtained from a man in his forties with active or convalescent COVID-19. V usage is TRBV29-1 and J usage is TRBJ1-4; 9 nucleotides agree with TRBD1. The sequenced material came from peripheral blood. The DNA of the CDR3 is TGCAGCGTCGCCCTTCAAGGACAGGGGAAGGAAAAACTGTTTTTT. It translates to CSVALQGQGKEKLFF.